This T cell receptor beta chain was profiled in a study of blood T cell repertoires in COVID-19. Study context: PBMCs, B-cell-depleted T cells, or T cells provided the cDNA or gDNA that made up the material.

Measured with immunoSEQ multiplex PCR; TCRdb has only the in-frame clones, and not every one. Seen here are some 65,000 clones, 75% to 90% observed once, and the top ten hold approximately 16%. The sample taken for sequencing was peripheral blood. The source is a man between 40 and 49 years old with COVID-19, enrolled during active disease.

The chain's CDR3 is CASRTGGTDTQYF. The CDR3 DNA sequence: TGTGCCAGTAGAACAGGGGGCACAGATACGCAGTATTTT. The V and J genes are TRBV19 and TRBJ2-3, with TRBD1 identical over 7 bases. The CDR3 runs 13 residues. The germline V gene has CDR1 LNHDA and CDR2 SQIVND (reference sequence). The junction had 1 base not matched to a gene; V was cut back by 6 bases and J by 1 base.